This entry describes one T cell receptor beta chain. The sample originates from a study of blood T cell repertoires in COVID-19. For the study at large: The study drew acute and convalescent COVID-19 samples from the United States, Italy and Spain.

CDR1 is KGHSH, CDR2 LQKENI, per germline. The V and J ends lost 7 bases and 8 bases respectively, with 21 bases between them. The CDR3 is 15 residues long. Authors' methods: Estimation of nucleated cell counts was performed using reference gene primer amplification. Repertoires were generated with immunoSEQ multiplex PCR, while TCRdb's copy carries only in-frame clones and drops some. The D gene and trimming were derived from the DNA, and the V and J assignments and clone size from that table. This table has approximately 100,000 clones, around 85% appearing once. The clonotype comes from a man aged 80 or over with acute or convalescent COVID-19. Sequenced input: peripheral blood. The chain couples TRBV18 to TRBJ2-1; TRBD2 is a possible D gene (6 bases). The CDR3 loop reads CASFSGDRGEDEQFF. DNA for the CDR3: TGTGCCAGCTTCTCTGGGGACCGTGGGGAGGATGAGCAGTTCTTC.